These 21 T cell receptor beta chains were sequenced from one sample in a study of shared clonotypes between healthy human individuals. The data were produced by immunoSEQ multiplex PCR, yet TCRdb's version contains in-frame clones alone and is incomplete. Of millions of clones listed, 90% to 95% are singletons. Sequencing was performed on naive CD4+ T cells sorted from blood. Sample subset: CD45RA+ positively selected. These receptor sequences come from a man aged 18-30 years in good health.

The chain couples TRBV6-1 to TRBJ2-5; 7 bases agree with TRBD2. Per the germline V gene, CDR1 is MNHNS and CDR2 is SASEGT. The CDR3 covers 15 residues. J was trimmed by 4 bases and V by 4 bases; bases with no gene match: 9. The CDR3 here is CASSGEGLVSETQYF. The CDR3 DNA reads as TGTGCCAGCAGTGGGGAAGGACTAGTTTCAGAGACCCAGTACTTC.

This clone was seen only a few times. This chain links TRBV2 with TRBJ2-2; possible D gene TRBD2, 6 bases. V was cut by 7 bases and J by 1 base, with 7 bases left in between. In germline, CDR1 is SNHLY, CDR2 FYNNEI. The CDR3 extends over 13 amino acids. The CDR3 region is CASKAGNTGELFF. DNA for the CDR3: TGTGCCAGCAAAGCGGGGAACACCGGGGAGCTGTTTTTT.

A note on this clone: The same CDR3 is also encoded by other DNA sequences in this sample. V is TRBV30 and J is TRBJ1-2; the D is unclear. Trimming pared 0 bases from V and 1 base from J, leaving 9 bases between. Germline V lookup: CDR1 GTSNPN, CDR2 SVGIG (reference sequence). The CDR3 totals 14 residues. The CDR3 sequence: CAWSVGGSNYGYTF. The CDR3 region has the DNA TGTGCCTGGAGTGTAGGTGGTAGTAACTATGGCTACACCTTC.

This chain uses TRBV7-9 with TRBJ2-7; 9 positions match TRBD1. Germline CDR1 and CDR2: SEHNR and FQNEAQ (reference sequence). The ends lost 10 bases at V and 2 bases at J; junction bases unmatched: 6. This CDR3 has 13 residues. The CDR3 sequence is CATGTGSPYEQYF. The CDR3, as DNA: TGTGCCACCGGGACAGGGAGCCCCTACGAGCAGTACTTC.

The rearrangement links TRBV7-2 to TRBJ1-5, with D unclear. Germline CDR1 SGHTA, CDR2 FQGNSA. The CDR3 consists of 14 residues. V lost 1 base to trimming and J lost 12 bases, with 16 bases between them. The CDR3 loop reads CASSLDGRALDQHF. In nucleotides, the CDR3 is TGTGCCAGCAGCTTAGATGGACGGGCGTTGGACCAGCATTTT.

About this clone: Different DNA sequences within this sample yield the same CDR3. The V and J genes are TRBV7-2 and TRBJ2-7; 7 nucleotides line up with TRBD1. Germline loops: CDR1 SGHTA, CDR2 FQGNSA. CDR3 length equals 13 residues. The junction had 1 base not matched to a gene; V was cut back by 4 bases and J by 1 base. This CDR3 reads CASSSTGSYEQYF. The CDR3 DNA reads TGTGCCAGCAGCTCGACAGGGTCCTACGAGCAGTACTTC.

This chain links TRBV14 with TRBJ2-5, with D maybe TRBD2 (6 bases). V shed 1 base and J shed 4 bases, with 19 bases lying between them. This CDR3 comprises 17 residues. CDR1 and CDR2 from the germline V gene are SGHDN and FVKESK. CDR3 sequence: CASSQVLRLEVRETQYF. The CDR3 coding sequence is TGTGCCAGCAGCCAAGTGTTGAGACTAGAGGTCAGAGAGACCCAGTACTTC.

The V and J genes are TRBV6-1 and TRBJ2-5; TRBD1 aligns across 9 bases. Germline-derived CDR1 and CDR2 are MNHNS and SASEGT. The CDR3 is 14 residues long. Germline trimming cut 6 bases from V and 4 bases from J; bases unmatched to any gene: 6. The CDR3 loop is CASSRTTGGETQYF. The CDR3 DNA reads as TGTGCCAGCAGCCGGACGACAGGGGGAGAGACCCAGTACTTC.

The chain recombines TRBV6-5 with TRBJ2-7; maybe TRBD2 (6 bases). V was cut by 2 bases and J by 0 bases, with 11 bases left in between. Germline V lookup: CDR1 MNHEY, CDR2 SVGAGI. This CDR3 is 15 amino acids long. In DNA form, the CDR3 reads TGTGCCAGCAGTTACGGAGCGGGCTCCTCCTACGAGCAGTACTTC. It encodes CASSYGAGSSYEQYF.

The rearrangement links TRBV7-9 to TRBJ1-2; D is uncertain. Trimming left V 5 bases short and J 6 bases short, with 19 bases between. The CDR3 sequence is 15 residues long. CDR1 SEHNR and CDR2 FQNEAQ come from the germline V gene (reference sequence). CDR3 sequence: CASSRLGGLSNGYTF. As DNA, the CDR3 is TGTGCCAGCAGCCGTCTAGGAGGACTTTCGAATGGCTACACCTTC.

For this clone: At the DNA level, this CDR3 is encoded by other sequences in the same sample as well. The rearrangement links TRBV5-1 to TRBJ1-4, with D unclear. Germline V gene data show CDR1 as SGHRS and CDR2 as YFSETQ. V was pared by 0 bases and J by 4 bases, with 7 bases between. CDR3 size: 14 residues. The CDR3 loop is CASSLGEFNEKLFF. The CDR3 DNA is TGCGCCAGCAGCTTGGGGGAGTTTAATGAAAAACTGTTTTTT.

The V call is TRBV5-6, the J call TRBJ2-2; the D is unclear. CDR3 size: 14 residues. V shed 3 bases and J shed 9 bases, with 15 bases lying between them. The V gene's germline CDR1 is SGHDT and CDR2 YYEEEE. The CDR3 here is CASSSKAQWRELFF. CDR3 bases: TGTGCCAGCAGCTCGAAGGCCCAGTGGAGGGAGCTGTTTTTT.

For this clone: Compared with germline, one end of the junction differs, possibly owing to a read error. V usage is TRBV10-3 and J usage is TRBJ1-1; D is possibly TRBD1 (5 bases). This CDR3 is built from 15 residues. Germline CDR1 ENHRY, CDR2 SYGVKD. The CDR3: CAIGEQPTGPLGAFF. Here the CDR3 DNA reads TGTGCCATCGGTGAACAACCCACAGGCCCCTTAGGGGCTTTCTTT.

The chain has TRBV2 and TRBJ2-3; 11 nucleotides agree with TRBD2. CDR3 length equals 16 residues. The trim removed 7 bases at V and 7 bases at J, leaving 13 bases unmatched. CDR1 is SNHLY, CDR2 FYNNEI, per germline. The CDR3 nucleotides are TGTGCCAGCATTTACCCGGGACTAGCGGAGGGTTATACGCAGTATTTT. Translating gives CASIYPGLAEGYTQYF.

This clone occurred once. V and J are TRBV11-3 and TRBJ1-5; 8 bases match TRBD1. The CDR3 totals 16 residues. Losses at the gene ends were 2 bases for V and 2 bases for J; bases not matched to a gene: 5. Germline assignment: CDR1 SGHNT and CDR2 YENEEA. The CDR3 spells CASSLRDRGGNQPQHF. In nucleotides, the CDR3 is TGTGCCAGCAGCTTACGCGACAGGGGTGGCAATCAGCCCCAGCATTTT.

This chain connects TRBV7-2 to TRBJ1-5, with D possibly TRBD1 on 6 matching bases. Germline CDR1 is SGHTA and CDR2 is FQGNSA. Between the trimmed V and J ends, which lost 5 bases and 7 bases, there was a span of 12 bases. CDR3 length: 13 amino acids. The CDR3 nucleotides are TGTGCCAGCAGCCGATGGGGGGGCCAGCCCCAGCATTTT. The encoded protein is CASSRWGGQPQHF.

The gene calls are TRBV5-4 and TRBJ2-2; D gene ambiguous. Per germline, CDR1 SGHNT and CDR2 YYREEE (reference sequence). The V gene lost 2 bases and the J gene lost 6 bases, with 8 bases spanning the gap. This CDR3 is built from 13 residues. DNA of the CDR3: TGTGCCAGCAGCTTTCAAGGTGCCGGGGAGCTGTTTTTT. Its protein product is CASSFQGAGELFF.

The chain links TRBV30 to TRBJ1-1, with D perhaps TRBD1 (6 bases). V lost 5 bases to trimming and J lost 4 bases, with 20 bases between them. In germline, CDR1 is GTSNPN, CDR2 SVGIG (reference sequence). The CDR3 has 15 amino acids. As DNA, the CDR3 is TGTGCCTGGGATGGGACACTAACTGGGGGCACTGAAGCTTTCTTT. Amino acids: CAWDGTLTGGTEAFF.

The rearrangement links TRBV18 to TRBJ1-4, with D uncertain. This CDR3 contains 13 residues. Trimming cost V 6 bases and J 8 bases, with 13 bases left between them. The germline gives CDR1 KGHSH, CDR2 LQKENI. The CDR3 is CASSRIHREKLFF. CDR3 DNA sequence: TGTGCCAGCTCCCGAATTCATCGGGAAAAACTGTTTTTT.

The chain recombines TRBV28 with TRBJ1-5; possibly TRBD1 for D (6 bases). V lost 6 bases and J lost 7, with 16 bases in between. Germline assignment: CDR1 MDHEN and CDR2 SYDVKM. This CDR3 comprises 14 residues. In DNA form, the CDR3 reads TGTGCCAGCAGCGACGGGGGCTCGGCGCAGCCCCAGCATTTT. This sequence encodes CASSDGGSAQPQHF.

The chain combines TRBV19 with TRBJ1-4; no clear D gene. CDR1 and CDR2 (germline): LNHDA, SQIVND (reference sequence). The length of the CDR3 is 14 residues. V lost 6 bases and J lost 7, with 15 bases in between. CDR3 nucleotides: TGTGCCAGTAGCGGAGGCTCTGCAGGTGAAAAACTGTTTTTT. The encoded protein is CASSGGSAGEKLFF. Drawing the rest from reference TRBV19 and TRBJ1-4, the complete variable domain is DGGITQSPKYLFRKEGQNVTLSCEQNLNHDAMYWYRQDPGQGLRLIYYSQIVNDFQKGDIAEGYSVSREKKESFPLTVTSAQKNPTAFYLCASSGGSAGEKLFFGSGTQLSVL.